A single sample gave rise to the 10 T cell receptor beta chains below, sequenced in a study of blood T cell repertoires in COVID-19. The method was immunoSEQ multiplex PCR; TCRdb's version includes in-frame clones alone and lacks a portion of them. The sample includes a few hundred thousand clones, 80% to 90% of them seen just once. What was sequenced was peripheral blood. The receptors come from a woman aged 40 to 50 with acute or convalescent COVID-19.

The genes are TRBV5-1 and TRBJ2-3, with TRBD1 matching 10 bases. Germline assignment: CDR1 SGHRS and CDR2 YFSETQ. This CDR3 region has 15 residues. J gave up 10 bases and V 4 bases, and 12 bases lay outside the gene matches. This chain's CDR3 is CASSPGQGSSWAQYF. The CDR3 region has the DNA TGCGCCAGCAGCCCGGGACAGGGGTCAAGTTGGGCGCAGTATTTT.

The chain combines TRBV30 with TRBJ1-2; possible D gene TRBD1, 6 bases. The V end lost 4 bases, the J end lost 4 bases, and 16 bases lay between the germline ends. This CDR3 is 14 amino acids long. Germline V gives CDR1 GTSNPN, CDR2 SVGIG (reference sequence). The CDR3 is CAWTPQGSGYGYTF. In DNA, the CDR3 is TGTGCCTGGACCCCCCAGGGGTCCGGCTATGGCTACACCTTC.

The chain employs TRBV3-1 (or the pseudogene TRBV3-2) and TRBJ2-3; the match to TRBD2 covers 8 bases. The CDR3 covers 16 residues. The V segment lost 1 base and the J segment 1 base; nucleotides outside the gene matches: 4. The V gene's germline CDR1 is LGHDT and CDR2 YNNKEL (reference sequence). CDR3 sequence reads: CASSQAWRGGTDTQYF. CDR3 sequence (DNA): TGTGCCAGCAGCCAAGCTTGGCGGGGGGGCACAGATACGCAGTATTTT.

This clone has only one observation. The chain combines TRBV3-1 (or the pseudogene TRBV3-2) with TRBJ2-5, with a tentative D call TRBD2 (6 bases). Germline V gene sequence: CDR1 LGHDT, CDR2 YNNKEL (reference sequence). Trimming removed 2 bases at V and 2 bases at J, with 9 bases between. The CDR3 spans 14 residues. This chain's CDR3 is CASSQFGGQETQYF. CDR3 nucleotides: TGTGCCAGCAGCCAATTCGGGGGACAAGAGACCCAGTACTTC.

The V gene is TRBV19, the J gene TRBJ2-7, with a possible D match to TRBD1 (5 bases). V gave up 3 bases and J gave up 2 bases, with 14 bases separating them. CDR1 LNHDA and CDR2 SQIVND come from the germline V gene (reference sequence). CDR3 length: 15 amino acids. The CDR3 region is CASSIGARATYEQYV. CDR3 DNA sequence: TGTGCCAGTAGTATCGGAGCCAGGGCTACCTACGAGCAGTACGTC.

CDR3 sequence reads: CATSEHSGGASDTQYF. The CDR3 DNA is TGTGCCACCAGTGAACATAGCGGGGGGGCCTCAGATACGCAGTATTTT. The rearrangement uses TRBV24-1 and TRBJ2-3, with 11 nucleotides matching TRBD2. In germline, CDR1 is KGHDR, CDR2 SFDVKD. The CDR3 runs 16 residues. Germline trimming cut 4 bases from V and 4 bases from J; bases unmatched to any gene: 6.

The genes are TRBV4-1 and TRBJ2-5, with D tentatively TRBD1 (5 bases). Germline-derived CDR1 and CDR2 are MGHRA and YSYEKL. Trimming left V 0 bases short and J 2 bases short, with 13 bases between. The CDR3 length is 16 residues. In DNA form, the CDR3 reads TGCGCCAGCAGCCAAGATCTTACAGGCTTTCAAGAGACCCAGTACTTC. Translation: CASSQDLTGFQETQYF.

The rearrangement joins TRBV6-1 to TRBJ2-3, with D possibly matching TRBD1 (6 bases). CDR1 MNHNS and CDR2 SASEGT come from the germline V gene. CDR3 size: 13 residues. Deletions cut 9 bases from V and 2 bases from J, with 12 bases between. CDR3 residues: CASWGRSTDTQYF. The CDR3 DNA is TGTGCCAGTTGGGGGCGATCCACAGATACGCAGTATTTT.

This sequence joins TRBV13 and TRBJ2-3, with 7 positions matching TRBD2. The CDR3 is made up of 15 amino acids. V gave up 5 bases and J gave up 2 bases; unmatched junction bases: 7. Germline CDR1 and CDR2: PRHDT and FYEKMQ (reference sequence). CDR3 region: CASSRLAHYTDTQYF. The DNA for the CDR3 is TGTGCCAGCAGCCGACTAGCCCACTACACAGATACGCAGTATTTT.

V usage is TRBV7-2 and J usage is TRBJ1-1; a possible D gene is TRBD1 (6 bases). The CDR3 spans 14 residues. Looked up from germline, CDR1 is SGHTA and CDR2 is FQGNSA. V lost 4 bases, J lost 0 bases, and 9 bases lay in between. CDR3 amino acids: CASSWQGLNTEAFF. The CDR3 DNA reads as TGTGCCAGCAGCTGGCAGGGGTTGAACACTGAAGCTTTCTTT.